The 5 T cell receptor beta chains below were found in one sample sequenced in a study of blood T cell repertoires in COVID-19. The method was immunoSEQ multiplex PCR; TCRdb's version includes in-frame clones alone and lacks a portion of them. The top ten clones hold over 1.1% of a sample with about 250,000 clones, almost 90% of them seen once. The sequencing input was peripheral blood. All receptors derive from an older man with acute or convalescent COVID-19.

This chain joins TRBV28 and TRBJ2-5; 8 bases line up with TRBD2. This CDR3 region has 14 residues. Trimming at V came to 2 bases and at J to 7 bases, leaving 6 bases not matched to a gene. The germline CDR1 and CDR2 sequences are MDHEN and SYDVKM. CDR3 coding DNA: TGTGCCAGCAGTTTAGGCGGAGCGGGGGCGACCCAGTACTTC. Translation gives CASSLGGAGATQYF.

CDR3 residues: CASSFSRGGYTF. CDR3 coding DNA: TGTGCCAGCAGTTTTTCGCGGGGCGGCTACACCTTC. The chain uses TRBV12-3 or TRBV12-4 and TRBJ1-2, with a tentative D call TRBD1 (5 bases). CDR3 length equals 12 residues. V lost 3 bases, J lost 8 bases, and 10 bases lay in between.

The chain is built from TRBV7-2 and TRBJ2-3; 9 bases map to TRBD2. V was pared by 6 bases and J by 5 bases, with 12 bases of the junction left unmatched. Germline CDR1 reads SGHTA; CDR2 reads FQGNSA. The CDR3 runs 16 residues. The CDR3 is CASRYSGGAEGDTQYF. CDR3 sequence (DNA): TGTGCCAGCAGATATAGCGGGGGCGCTGAAGGAGATACGCAGTATTTT.

This chain joins TRBV5-4 and TRBJ2-3; the match to TRBD1 covers 8 bases. Germline CDR1 reads SGHNT; CDR2 reads YYREEE (reference sequence). The J segment lost 4 bases and the V segment lost 2 bases, leaving 3 bases of the junction unmatched. The CDR3 is 14 amino acids. CDR3 loop: CASSLGQGSDTQYF. The CDR3 bases are TGTGCCAGCAGCTTAGGACAGGGTTCAGATACGCAGTATTTT.

The V call is TRBV6-6, the J call TRBJ2-2; D possibly corresponds to TRBD2 (6 bases). The CDR3 has 15 amino acids. V lost 0 bases, J lost 3 bases, and 8 bases lay in between. Germline V gene lookup returns CDR1 MNHNY and CDR2 SVGAGI (reference sequence). The CDR3 coding sequence is TGTGCCAGCAGTTACTCGGGGGGTCACACCGGGGAGCTGTTTTTT. Translated: CASSYSGGHTGELFF.